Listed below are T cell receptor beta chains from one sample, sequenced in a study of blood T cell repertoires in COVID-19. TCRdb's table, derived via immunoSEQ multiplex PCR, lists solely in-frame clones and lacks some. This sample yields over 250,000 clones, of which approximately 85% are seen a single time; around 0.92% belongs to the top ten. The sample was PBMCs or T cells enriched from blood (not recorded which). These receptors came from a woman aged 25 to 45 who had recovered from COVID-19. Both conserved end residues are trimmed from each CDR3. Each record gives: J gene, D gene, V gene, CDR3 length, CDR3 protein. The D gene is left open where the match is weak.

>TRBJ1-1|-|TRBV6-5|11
ASSYSWGPEAF
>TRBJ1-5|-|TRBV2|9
ASTPLGPQH
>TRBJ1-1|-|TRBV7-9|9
ASLEIPEAF
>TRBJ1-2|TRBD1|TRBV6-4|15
ASSDLRDRGPQNGYT
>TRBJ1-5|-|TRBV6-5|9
ASAGVWTQH
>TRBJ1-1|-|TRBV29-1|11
SVELGGSTEAF
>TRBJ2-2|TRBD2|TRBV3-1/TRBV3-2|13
ASEPSGSYTGELF
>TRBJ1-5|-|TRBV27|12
ASSFGGANQPQH
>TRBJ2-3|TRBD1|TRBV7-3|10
ASSQDRNSQY
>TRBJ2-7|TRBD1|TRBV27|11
ASSTGTGKEQY
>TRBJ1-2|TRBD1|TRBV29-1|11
SVEVTGNYGYT
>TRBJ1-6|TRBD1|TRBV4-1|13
ASNSAGTEGSPLH
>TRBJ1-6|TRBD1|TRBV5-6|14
ASSPTPTGDNSPLH
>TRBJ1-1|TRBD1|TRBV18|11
ASSGQGLTEAF
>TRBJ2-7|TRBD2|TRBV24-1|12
ATSSGTSDYEQY
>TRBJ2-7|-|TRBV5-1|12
ASSLTAGDYEQY